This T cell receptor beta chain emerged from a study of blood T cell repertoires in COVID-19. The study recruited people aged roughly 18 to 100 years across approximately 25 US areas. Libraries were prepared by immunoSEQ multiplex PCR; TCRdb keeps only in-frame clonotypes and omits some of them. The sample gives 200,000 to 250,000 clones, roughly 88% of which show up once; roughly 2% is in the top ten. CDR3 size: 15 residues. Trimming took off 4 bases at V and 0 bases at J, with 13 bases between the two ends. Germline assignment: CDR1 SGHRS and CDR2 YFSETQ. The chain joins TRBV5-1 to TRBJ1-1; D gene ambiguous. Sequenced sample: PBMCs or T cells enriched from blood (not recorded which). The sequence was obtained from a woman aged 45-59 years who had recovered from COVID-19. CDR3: CASSPDLRMNTEAFF. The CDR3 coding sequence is TGCGCCAGCAGCCCTGACTTGAGGATGAACACTGAAGCTTTCTTT. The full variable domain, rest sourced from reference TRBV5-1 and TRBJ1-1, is KAGVTQTPRYLIKTRGQQVTLSCSPISGHRSVSWYQQTPGQGLQFLFEYFSETQRNKGNFPGRFSGRQFSNSRSEMNVSTLELGDSALYLCASSPDLRMNTEAFFGQGTRLTVV.